This TCR beta chain originates from a study of T cell clusters in autoimmune cytopenias (dated by TCRdb to about 2019). General notes on the study: A median TRB sequencing depth of 51,575 reads per sample was reached, and a median of around 2,300 distinct TRB clonotypes per sample was obtained. In autoimmune cytopenia patients, peripheral blood TRB and IGH repertoires were sequenced during active disease and over treatment follow-up, together with healthy, CLL and autoimmune hepatitis controls. The goal of the study was to find out whether patients with autoimmune cytopenia have a disease-specific immune repertoire signature that could be used as a blood-based biomarker. Here is what the overall study found, with its caveats: TRB repertoire shifts, with less even repertoires in secondary cytopenia and CLL, mostly reflected lymphoma bias rather than autoimmunity. In the comparison of secondary cytopenia with CLL, the cluster-lack signature was not observed, apparently because the dominant lymphoma-associated repertoire masked the signature. GLIPH results suggested that primary autoimmune cytopenia patients were missing physiological T cell clusters, with approximately 47 clusters found only in healthy donors compared with some 17 found only in patients. The T cell clusters were only ever defined in silico, so experimental validation of their functional role was still needed. Healthy donors showed approximately 3-fold more exclusive TRB clusters than active autoimmune hepatitis patients, consistent with an autoimmunity-wide signature.

TRB rearrangements were amplified by multiplex PCR following a touch-down protocol, with the TRB-A and TRB-B primer pools mixed in one tube. Illumina adapters and sample indices were added to the amplicons through two consecutive PCR reactions performed with Phusion HS II polymerase. Amplicons were gel-purified with the NucleoSpin Gel and PCR Clean-up kit, then quantified by Qubit and quality-checked on an Agilent 2100 Bioanalyzer. Sequencing of the libraries was performed on an Illumina MiSeq with 600-cycle, single-indexed, paired-end runs. The authors' analysis ran thus. TRB reads were aligned and assembled with MiXCR version 2.1.12 using the default MiXCR reference library. A clone was defined by each unique CDR3 nucleotide sequence, and analysis was restricted to productive sequences with at least two reads. Repertoire diversity was assessed with alpha-parameterized diversity profiles (alpha 0 to 5), including the Shannon (alpha 1) and Simpson (alpha 2) indices, which were computed with an R script. Combinatorial TRB VJ usage was calculated with the tcR package and was compared between cohorts by principal component analysis performed with ade4. GLIPH clustering of TCRbeta CDR3s was carried out on cohort pairs matched by age and read depth, and cluster frequencies were compared by Wilcoxon test. TCRdb reprocessed the public reads and reports one entry per CDR3 protein sequence, without DNA. What appears here as the V and J calls and clone size reflects TCRdb's work, not the paper's. This sample's clone table shows 8,500 to 9,000 distinct CDR3 sequences. The ten largest clones add up to around 4% of the sample.

The CDR3 holds 15 amino acids from the cysteine to the phenylalanine. This entry has no DNA. The germline V gene supplies CDR1 ENHRY and CDR2 SYGVKD. As for this clonotype: Its antigen target is currently unknown.

TRB amplification used roughly 270 ng of peripheral blood genomic DNA, roughly 41,000 genome equivalents, per sample. The V gene is TRBV10-3 and the J gene is TRBJ1-3. This sequence originates from a human donor with an autoimmune cytopenia or autoimmune hepatitis (not recorded which). Sequenced sample: peripheral blood. CDR3 sequence: CAIRRREGKGNTIYF.